These 21 T cell receptor beta chains came from one sample sequenced in a study of PD-1 blockade in classical Hodgkin lymphoma. Stated time point: cycle 4 day 1 (C4D1), after 6 weeks of nivolumab. Every single patient, without exception, relapsed after autologous stem cell transplantation, and brentuximab vedotin exposure varied. Thawed PBMCs were the source of CD4+ T cells, purified by magnetic negative selection. Data came from immunoSEQ multiplex PCR; TCRdb stores just in-frame clones and leaves some out. The sample carries about 12,000 clones, roughly four fifths recorded once. Sequenced here: CD4+ T cells from blood, sampled before the fourth cycle of nivolumab. The receptor source for this set is a human donor with classical Hodgkin lymphoma.

The rearrangement uses TRBV14 and TRBJ2-3; 11 positions match TRBD2. Germline values: CDR1 SGHDN, CDR2 FVKESK. Trimming removed 1 base from V and 0 bases from J; junction bases left unmatched: 12. This CDR3 contains 20 residues. DNA of the CDR3: TGTGCCAGCAGCCAAGCCTATAGCGGGGGGGCCGGATATAGCACAGATACGCAGTATTTT. Residues: CASSQAYSGGAGYSTDTQYF. Variable domain in full (rest from reference TRBV14 and TRBJ2-3): EAGVTQFPSHSVIEKGQTVTLRCDPISGHDNLYWYRRVMGKEIKFLLHFVKESKQDESGMPNNRFLAERTGGTYSTLKVQPAELEDSGVYFCASSQAYSGGAGYSTDTQYFGPGTRLTVL.

The chain couples TRBV5-5 to TRBJ1-3; 8 bases match TRBD1. This CDR3 is built from 14 residues. CDR1 is SGHKS, CDR2 YYEKEE, per germline (reference sequence). The J segment lost 2 bases and the V segment lost 4 bases, leaving 2 bases of the junction unmatched. The chain's CDR3 is CASSTDRAGNTIYF. CDR3 in DNA: TGTGCCAGCAGCACGGACAGGGCTGGAAACACCATATATTTT. The full variable domain, its missing parts supplied by reference TRBV5-5 and TRBJ1-3, is DAGVTQSPTHLIKTRGQQVTLRCSPISGHKSVSWYQQVLGQGPQFIFQYYEKEERGRGNFPDRFSARQFPNYSSELNVNALLLGDSALYLCASSTDRAGNTIYFGEGSWLTVV.

The chain links TRBV11-3 to TRBJ2-5, with 13 bases aligning to TRBD2. Looked up from germline, CDR1 is SGHNT and CDR2 is YENEEA. V was clipped by 0 bases and J by 2 bases; unmatched bases: 6. The CDR3 has 18 amino acids. The CDR3 here is CASSLDLGLAGSQETQYF. The CDR3 DNA reads TGTGCCAGCAGCTTAGACCTGGGACTAGCGGGGAGTCAAGAGACCCAGTACTTC. Combining the CDR3 with reference TRBV11-3 and TRBJ2-5 gives the whole variable domain EAGVVQSPRYKIIEKKQPVAFWCNPISGHNTLYWYLQNLGQGPELLIRYENEEAVDDSQLPKDRFSAERLKGVDSTLKIQPAELGDSAVYLCASSLDLGLAGSQETQYFGPGTRLLVL.

V gene TRBV29-1 combines with J gene TRBJ1-2; 9 bases are a match to TRBD1. V was clipped by 7 bases and J by 4 bases; unmatched bases: 7. From germline, CDR1 is SQVTM and CDR2 ANQGSEA. The length of the CDR3 is 13 residues. DNA for the CDR3: TGCAGCGGATGGACAGGGGCGGGCTATGGCTACACCTTC. Its translation: CSGWTGAGYGYTF.

This clone was detected once. This rearrangement joins TRBV7-2 to TRBJ1-1; no clear D gene. CDR3 length: 12 amino acids. V dropped 2 bases and J dropped 10 bases, with 11 bases sitting between them. Germline V gives CDR1 SGHTA, CDR2 FQGNSA. Written as DNA, the CDR3 is TGTGCCAGCAGCTTAAATGATCTCGGAGCTTTCTTT. Translated, it gives CASSLNDLGAFF.

The chain employs TRBV18 and TRBJ2-7; D is tentatively TRBD1 or TRBD2 (5 bases each). In germline, CDR1 is KGHSH, CDR2 LQKENI. Trimming removed 6 bases at V and 2 bases at J, with 14 bases between. The CDR3 runs 14 residues. The CDR3 sequence: CASSYLRGTYEQYF. The CDR3 nucleotides read TGTGCCAGCTCCTACCTCCGGGGCACCTACGAGCAGTACTTC. Looking up the rest from reference TRBV18 and TRBJ2-7 gives the full variable domain: NAGVMQNPRHLVRRRGQEARLRCSPMKGHSHVYWYRQLPEEGLKFMVYLQKENIIDESGMPKERFSAEFPKEGPSILRIQQVVRGDSAAYFCASSYLRGTYEQYFGPGTRLTVT.

The chain carries TRBV7-2 and TRBJ2-3, with D uncertain. V lost 3 bases to trimming and J lost 1 base, with 8 bases between them. The germline gives CDR1 SGHTA, CDR2 FQGNSA. The CDR3 is 14 residues long. CDR3 sequence reads: CASSLNSGTDTQYF. DNA of the CDR3: TGTGCCAGCAGCTTGAATTCGGGCACAGATACGCAGTATTTT.

V usage is TRBV18 and J usage is TRBJ2-7; 7 bases align to TRBD2. Germline loops: CDR1 KGHSH, CDR2 LQKENI. The CDR3 has 14 residues. V lost 3 bases, J lost 6 bases, and 8 bases stayed unmatched. In nucleotides, the CDR3 is TGTGCCAGCTCACCGGGACTAAGGCCCTCCGAGCAGTACTTC. This gives the protein CASSPGLRPSEQYF.

In DNA form, the CDR3 reads TGCAGTGCTAGCCTGGAAGGGGGCTACACCTTC. It translates to CSASLEGGYTF. This chain connects TRBV20-1 to TRBJ1-2, with D unresolved. Germline loops: CDR1 DFQATT, CDR2 SNEGSKA (reference sequence). The CDR3 is made up of 11 amino acids. The V end was cut by 3 bases, the J end by 8 bases, with 10 bases between.

V usage is TRBV7-9 and J usage is TRBJ1-2; D unclear. Deletions cut 5 bases from V and 8 bases from J, with 12 bases between. Germline-derived CDR1 and CDR2 are SEHNR and FQNEAQ (reference sequence). The CDR3 runs 12 residues. The CDR3, as DNA: TGTGCCAGCAGCATAGAGACGGAGGGCTACACCTTC. Amino acid sequence: CASSIETEGYTF.

The chain combines TRBV15 with TRBJ2-5; 14 bases agree with TRBD2. Germline CDR1 reads LNHNV; CDR2 reads YYDKDF (reference sequence). There are 17 residues in the CDR3. The ends lost 1 base at V and 2 bases at J; junction bases unmatched: 3. The CDR3 loop is CATSRGTSGGPQETQYF. In nucleotides, the CDR3 is TGTGCCACCAGCAGAGGGACTAGCGGGGGGCCTCAAGAGACCCAGTACTTC.

The chain uses TRBV14 and TRBJ1-6; maybe TRBD1 (5 bases). Per germline, CDR1 SGHDN and CDR2 FVKESK. The V end was cut by 0 bases, the J end by 12 bases, with 18 bases between. The CDR3 consists of 16 residues. CDR3 sequence: CASSQDNFWGSGPLHF. CDR3 nucleotide sequence: TGTGCCAGCAGCCAAGATAACTTCTGGGGCTCTGGACCCCTCCACTTT.

The genes are TRBV18 and TRBJ2-7; 11 bases align to TRBD1. This CDR3 is built from 14 residues. The V and J ends lost 4 bases and 3 bases, in that order; junction bases with no gene match: 2. Germline CDR1 reads KGHSH; CDR2 reads LQKENI. The CDR3 DNA follows: TGTGCCAGCTCACTCGGGACAGGGGGCTACGAGCAGTACTTC. Translation gives CASSLGTGGYEQYF.

This clone was seen only a few times. The chain combines TRBV2 with TRBJ2-7, with a tentative D call TRBD1 (6 bases). Germline CDR1 SNHLY, CDR2 FYNNEI. With 3 bases removed from V and 3 bases from J, the gap between germline ends came to 12 bases. The CDR3 sequence is 14 residues long. The DNA of the CDR3 is TGTGCCAGCAGTGAGGACAGTCCTTTCTACGAGCAGTACTTC. Its protein is CASSEDSPFYEQYF.

This chain links TRBV5-1 with TRBJ2-1; tentatively, D is TRBD2 (6 bases). Germline values: CDR1 SGHRS, CDR2 YFSETQ. The CDR3 runs 16 residues. V lost 4 bases, J lost 0 bases, and 14 bases lay in between. The CDR3 region is CASSGGLPLSYNEQFF. CDR3 sequence (DNA): TGCGCCAGCAGCGGAGGACTACCCCTCTCCTACAATGAGCAGTTCTTC.

The chain combines TRBV7-9 with TRBJ1-5, with 7 bases aligning to TRBD1. This CDR3 is built from 14 residues. The V and J ends lost 5 bases and 5 bases, in that order; junction bases with no gene match: 6. The germline V gene has CDR1 SEHNR and CDR2 FQNEAQ (reference sequence). In DNA, the CDR3 is TGTGCCAGCAGCGCGGGGACAGCTTATCAGCCCCAGCATTTT. Protein sequence: CASSAGTAYQPQHF.

The chain is built from TRBV18 and TRBJ1-4; D remains unclear. The V and J ends lost 2 bases and 8 bases respectively, with 15 bases between them. This CDR3 has 15 amino acids. Germline CDR1 reads KGHSH; CDR2 reads LQKENI. The CDR3 DNA reads TGTGCCAGCTCACCAGAACTCCCCGGAGGCGAAAAACTGTTTTTT. Translated, it gives CASSPELPGGEKLFF.

This clone was seen only a few times. The V gene is TRBV7-7, the J gene TRBJ2-1; D perhaps matches TRBD1 (5 bases). CDR1 and CDR2 (germline): SSHAT, FNYEAQ (reference sequence). The CDR3 loop spans 15 amino acids. V dropped 1 base and J dropped 6 bases, with 13 bases sitting between them. CDR3 coding DNA: TGTGCCAGCAGCTTAGTGGCTAGGACAAGCAATGAGCAGTTCTTC. Amino acid sequence: CASSLVARTSNEQFF.

This clone was counted once. This rearrangement joins TRBV4-2 to TRBJ2-1; TRBD2 aligns across 15 bases. Germline lookup yields CDR1 LGHNA and CDR2 YNFKEQ. The length of the CDR3 is 17 residues. The J segment lost 4 bases and the V segment lost 4 bases, leaving 5 bases of the junction unmatched. CDR3 DNA sequence: TGTGCCAGCAGCCTGGGACTAGCGGGAGGTCCGTACAATGAGCAGTTCTTC. Residues: CASSLGLAGGPYNEQFF.

The rearrangement uses TRBV28 and TRBJ2-4, with D possibly TRBD1 on 6 matching bases. V was shortened by 4 bases and J by 0 bases, with 16 bases between the two germline ends. The V gene's germline CDR1 is MDHEN and CDR2 SYDVKM. CDR3 length: 17 residues. The CDR3 loop is CASSSPRGLLAKNIQYF. The CDR3 DNA reads TGTGCCAGCAGTTCACCCAGGGGCCTCTTAGCCAAAAACATTCAGTACTTC.

This chain joins TRBV7-2 and TRBJ1-1, with D hard to call. The germline V gene has CDR1 SGHTA and CDR2 FQGNSA. This CDR3 has 15 residues. Trimming stripped 2 bases from V and 1 base from J, with 11 bases between. The CDR3 loop is CASSLLYGPNTEAFF. The CDR3 DNA follows: TGTGCCAGCAGCTTATTATACGGACCGAACACTGAAGCTTTCTTT.